Ten or more counts support the clone carrying this T cell receptor beta chain. Its specificity is unknown. This specimen comes from a study of T cells in Graves' hyperthyroidism and ophthalmopathy. Amplified TCR beta CDR3 regions came from RNA transcripts. With the HTBI primer set, the TCR CDR3 went through a first round of RT-PCR. One entry per CDR3 protein, called by TCRdb with MiXCR from the multiplex PCR reads. This sample has about 480,000 distinct CDR3 sequences, with over 13% found just once. Trimming at V came to 4 bases and at J to 8 bases, leaving 10 bases not matched to a gene. CDR3 length equals 16 residues. Germline V gene sequence: CDR1 SGHRS, CDR2 YFSETQ. Study-wide results and limits: From stable hyperthyroidism, ophthalmopathy was separated by a 13 V-J model. Among thyroid clonotypes expanded above 0.001, most also appeared in blood.

V and J are TRBV5-1 and TRBJ2-1, with 12 bases identical to TRBD1. Sequencing was carried out using blood. The origin of this receptor is a woman younger than 30 with Graves' hyperthyroidism. As DNA, the CDR3 is TGCGCCAGCAGCCCCCTCGGGACAGGGGGCTATTATGAGCAGTTCTTC. Translated: CASSPLGTGGYYEQFF.